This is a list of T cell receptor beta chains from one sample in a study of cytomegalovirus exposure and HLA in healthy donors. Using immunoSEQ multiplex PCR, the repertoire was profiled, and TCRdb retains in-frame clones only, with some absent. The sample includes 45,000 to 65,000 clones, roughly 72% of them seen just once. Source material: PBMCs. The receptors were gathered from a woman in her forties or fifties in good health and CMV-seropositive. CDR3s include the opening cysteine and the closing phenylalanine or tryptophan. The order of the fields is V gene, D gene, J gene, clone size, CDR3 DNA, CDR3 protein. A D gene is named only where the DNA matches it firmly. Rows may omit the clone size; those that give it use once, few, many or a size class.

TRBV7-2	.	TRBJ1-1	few	TGTGCCAGCAGCTCGTCCGGGACAAGGGGTTGGAATTCTGAAGCTTTCTTT	CASSSSGTRGWNSEAFF
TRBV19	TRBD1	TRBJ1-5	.	TGTGCCAGTAGTATATCGGGACAGGGACACCAGCCCCAGCATTTT	CASSISGQGHQPQHF
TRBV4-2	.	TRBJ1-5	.	TGTGCCAGCAGCCAACAGGGGTATGGCCATCAGCCCCAGCATTTT	CASSQQGYGHQPQHF
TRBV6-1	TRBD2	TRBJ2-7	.	TGTGCCAGCATTAAGACTAGCGGGAGCCTCTACGAGCAGTACTTC	CASIKTSGSLYEQYF
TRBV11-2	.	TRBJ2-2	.	TGTGCCAGCAGCTTATCAGTCGGGGAGCTGTTTTTT	CASSLSVGELFF
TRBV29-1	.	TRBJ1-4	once	TGCAGCGTCGGGGCTATACCCCGGGCCGGGAGAGAAAAACTGTTTTTT	CSVGAIPRAGREKLFF
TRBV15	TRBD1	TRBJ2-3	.	TGTGCCACCAGCAGGGTGGACAGGCGCACAGATACGCAGTATTTT	CATSRVDRRTDTQYF
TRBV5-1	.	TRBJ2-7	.	TGCGCCAGCAGCATGGGCCAGCGCTACGAGCAGTACTTC	CASSMGQRYEQYF
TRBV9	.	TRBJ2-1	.	TGTGCCAGCAGCGCAACCGGTCAATTCGAGCAGTTCTTC	CASSATGQFEQFF
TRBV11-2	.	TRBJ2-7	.	TGTGCCAGCAGGAAAACAGGGAGGGACGAGCAGTACTTC	CASRKTGRDEQYF
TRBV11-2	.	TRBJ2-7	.	TGTGCCAGTTTTCGCGGAACGGGTCCCCCCTACGAGCAGTACTTC	CASFRGTGPPYEQYF
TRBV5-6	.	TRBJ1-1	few	TGTGCCAGCAGCACGACCGGCTCGAACAGTGAAGCTTTCTTT	CASSTTGSNSEAFF
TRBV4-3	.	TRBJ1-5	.	TGCGCCAGCAGCCAAGAGACAGGTACGCAGCCCCAGCATTTT	CASSQETGTQPQHF
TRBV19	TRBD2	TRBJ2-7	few	TGTGCCAGTAGTATTGAAGCGGGGGAAAACTACGAGCAGTACTTC	CASSIEAGENYEQYF
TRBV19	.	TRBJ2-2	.	TGTGCCAGTATAGGGGTTAGGGACACCGGGGAGCTGTTTTTT	CASIGVRDTGELFF
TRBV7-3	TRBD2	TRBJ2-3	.	TGTGCCAGCAGCCTCGGGACTAGCGGGATCTTGAGGCAGTATTTT	CASSLGTSGILRQYF
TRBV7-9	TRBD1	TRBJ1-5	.	TGTGCCGGGACAGGGGAGGAAGGCAATCAGCCCCAGCATTTT	CAGTGEEGNQPQHF